Each of the 27 T cell receptor beta chains below was sequenced from the same sample in a study of CD8+ T cells in alopecia areata. RNA extraction and reverse transcription yielded cDNA as sequencing template. The protocol was immunoSEQ multiplex PCR, while the TCRdb copy is restricted to in-frame clones and leaves out a portion. Among 150,000 to 200,000 clones, 59% were seen once, and the ten largest hold 14% to 15%. Sequences were derived from CD4+ T cells sorted from blood, sampled at week 0. All receptors come from a human donor with alopecia areata.

This clone showed up just once. The chain combines TRBV6-5 with TRBJ2-4; D is possibly TRBD1 (5 bases). The germline gives CDR1 MNHEY, CDR2 SVGAGI. The CDR3 spans 15 residues. The ends were cut back, 2 bases at V and 6 bases at J, with 14 bases in the middle. The CDR3 reads CASSYMSGRANIQYF. The CDR3 coding sequence is TGTGCCAGCAGTTACATGAGTGGCAGGGCAAACATTCAGTACTTC.

This sequence joins TRBV29-1 and TRBJ2-7; D uncertain. CDR1 and CDR2 from the germline V gene are SQVTM and ANQGSEA. Trimming cost V 5 bases and J 6 bases, with 14 bases left between them. The CDR3 is 12 residues long. CDR3 coding DNA: TGCAGCGTTCTTCAGGCCCCCTCCGAGCAGTACTTC. Protein product: CSVLQAPSEQYF.

The J gene is TRBJ2-5, the V gene TRBV30, with a tentative D call TRBD2 (6 bases). CDR1 is GTSNPN and CDR2 is SVGIG in the germline V gene (reference sequence). The CDR3 runs to 15 residues. Between the trimmed V and J ends, which lost 5 bases and 2 bases, there was a span of 18 bases. The CDR3: CAWGMGGASQETQYF. CDR3 nucleotides: TGTGCCTGGGGGATGGGAGGAGCGTCTCAAGAGACCCAGTACTTC.

There are a few counts of this clone. J is TRBJ1-1 and V is TRBV30; D gene unclear. Germline V CDR1 and CDR2: GTSNPN, SVGIG (reference sequence). This CDR3 is 10 amino acids long. Trimming stripped 7 bases from V and 6 bases from J, with 9 bases between. In DNA, the CDR3 is TGTGCCTCCGCGGGCTCTGAAGCTTTCTTT. This gives the protein CASAGSEAFF.

This clone was counted between two and nine times. V usage is TRBV25-1 and J usage is TRBJ1-2; a weak D match, TRBD1 (5 bases). The CDR3 covers 14 residues. Germline V gene lookup returns CDR1 MGHDK and CDR2 SYGVNS. V was clipped by 5 bases and J by 7 bases, with 17 bases between them. The CDR3 spells CASSMSGPLSGYTF. The CDR3 DNA follows: TGTGCCAGCAGTATGTCAGGGCCACTATCTGGCTACACCTTC.

The DNA for the CDR3 is TGTGCCTGGGCATTCTCGGGGGATAAGCCCCAGCATTTT. Translated: CAWAFSGDKPQHF. The chain couples TRBV30 to TRBJ1-5; a weak D match, TRBD1 (5 bases). Trimming cost V 5 bases and J 8 bases, with 16 bases left between them. The germline V gene has CDR1 GTSNPN and CDR2 SVGIG (reference sequence). The CDR3 is made up of 13 amino acids.

The V gene is TRBV6-1, the J gene TRBJ2-6; D perhaps matches TRBD1 (5 bases). Per germline, CDR1 MNHNS and CDR2 SASEGT. CDR3 length: 13 amino acids. Trimming removed 8 bases at V and 0 bases at J, with 5 bases between. The CDR3 region is CASDSSGANVLTF. CDR3 in DNA: TGTGCCAGCGACAGCTCTGGGGCCAACGTCCTGACTTTC.

The chain joins TRBV2 to TRBJ2-1, with 8 bases matching TRBD1. The CDR3 contains 15 residues. The V segment lost 4 bases and the J segment 3 bases; nucleotides outside the gene matches: 5. Germline-derived CDR1 and CDR2 are SNHLY and FYNNEI. CDR3 coding DNA: TGTGCCAGCAGTGTCCAGACAGGGGTCTACAATGAGCAGTTCTTC. Translated: CASSVQTGVYNEQFF.

The rearrangement joins TRBV29-1 to TRBJ1-2; possible D gene TRBD1, 5 bases. V lost 7 bases and J 2 bases, leaving 11 bases between the germline ends. The germline V gene has CDR1 SQVTM and CDR2 ANQGSEA. The CDR3 has 12 residues. Here the CDR3 reads CSATTANYGYTF. Written as DNA, the CDR3 is TGCAGCGCGACGACAGCAAACTATGGCTACACCTTC. The complete variable domain, with remaining parts taken from reference TRBV29-1 and TRBJ1-2, reads SAVISQKPSRDICQRGTSLTIQCQVDSQVTMMFWYRQQPGQSLTLIATANQGSEATYESGFVIDKFPISRPNLTFSTLTVSNMSPEDSSIYLCSATTANYGYTFGSGTRLTVV.

This chain connects TRBV29-1 to TRBJ1-1; D gene unclear. V lost 4 bases and J lost 0, with 3 bases in between. CDR3 length: 11 amino acids. Germline assignment: CDR1 SQVTM and CDR2 ANQGSEA. CDR3 coding DNA: TGCAGCGTTGGTATGAACACTGAAGCTTTCTTT. Its protein product is CSVGMNTEAFF.

The chain recombines TRBV7-2 with TRBJ1-5; D gene uncertain. The CDR3 spans 13 residues. V was trimmed by 1 base and J by 1 base, leaving 2 bases between them. Germline-derived CDR1 and CDR2 are SGHTA and FQGNSA. In DNA form, the CDR3 reads TGTGCCAGCAGCTTAGACAGCAATCAGCCCCAGCATTTT. Protein: CASSLDSNQPQHF.

The J gene is TRBJ2-7, the V gene TRBV30; no clear D gene. Between the trimmed V and J ends, which lost 0 bases and 2 bases, there was a span of 8 bases. Germline-derived CDR1 and CDR2 are GTSNPN and SVGIG (reference sequence). This CDR3 spans 13 amino acids. The CDR3 nucleotides are TGTGCCTGGAGTGTGTCTTACACCTACGAGCAGTACTTC. This codes for CAWSVSYTYEQYF.

This clone was detected once. This sequence joins TRBV11-3 and TRBJ2-7, with 9 bases matching TRBD1. This CDR3 comprises 13 residues. Germline trimming cut 1 base from V and 5 bases from J; bases unmatched to any gene: 0. The V gene's germline CDR1 is SGHNT and CDR2 YENEEA. The DNA for the CDR3 is TGTGCCAGCAGCTTAGGGACAGGGGACGAGCAGTACTTC. The encoded protein is CASSLGTGDEQYF.

The gene calls are TRBV30 and TRBJ2-3, with TRBD1 identical over 7 bases. Germline CDR1 reads GTSNPN; CDR2 reads SVGIG (reference sequence). CDR3 size: 15 residues. V was pared by 0 bases and J by 1 base, with 4 bases of the junction left unmatched. The CDR3 DNA sequence: TGTGCCTGGAGTGTACAGGGACAGCGCACAGATACGCAGTATTTT. Encoded protein: CAWSVQGQRTDTQYF. Full variable domain (remainder filled in from reference TRBV30 and TRBJ2-3): SQTIHQWPATLVQPVGSPLSLECTVEGTSNPNLYWYRQAAGRGLQLLFYSVGIGQISSEVPQNLSASRPQDRQFILSSKKLLLSDSGFYLCAWSVQGQRTDTQYFGPGTRLTVL.

V is TRBV30 and J is TRBJ2-3, with 11 bases identical to TRBD1. The CDR3 runs to 14 residues. The J segment lost 6 bases and the V segment lost 1 base, leaving 3 bases of the junction unmatched. The germline V gene has CDR1 GTSNPN and CDR2 SVGIG (reference sequence). The CDR3 nucleotides are TGTGCCTGGAGTGCAGGACAGGGGGCGGATACGCAGTATTTT. It specifies CAWSAGQGADTQYF.

V and J are TRBV29-1 and TRBJ1-5; D remains unclear. The germline V gene encodes CDR1 SQVTM and CDR2 ANQGSEA. The CDR3 contains 12 residues. Trimming took 4 bases from V and 0 from J, leaving 4 bases between them. CDR3 coding DNA: TGCAGCGTTGCAGATAGCAATCAGCCCCAGCATTTT. Its protein is CSVADSNQPQHF.

The gene calls are TRBV29-1 and TRBJ2-7, with D perhaps TRBD2 (6 bases). V was shortened by 3 bases and J by 0 bases, with 12 bases between the two germline ends. The CDR3 runs to 14 residues. Germline V CDR1 and CDR2: SQVTM, ANQGSEA. CDR3 nucleotides: TGCAGCGTTGAGGGGGGACGGAGCTCCTACGAGCAGTACTTC. It encodes CSVEGGRSSYEQYF.

V and J are TRBV7-9 and TRBJ2-7; D uncertain. The V gene lost 6 bases and the J gene lost 6 bases, with 12 bases spanning the gap. The CDR3 is 12 residues long. The V gene's germline CDR1 is SEHNR and CDR2 FQNEAQ (reference sequence). The CDR3 DNA reads as TGTGCCAGCAGACGAGATTTCCGCGAGCAGTACTTC. Protein product: CASRRDFREQYF.

The rearrangement links TRBV14 to TRBJ2-7; no reliable D call. CDR1 is SGHDN and CDR2 is FVKESK in the germline V gene. This CDR3 contains 12 residues. The V end lost 4 bases, the J end lost 7 bases, and 11 bases lay between the germline ends. The CDR3 nucleotides read TGTGCCAGCAGCCCGCTTCTGGGGGAGCAGTACTTC. This gives the protein CASSPLLGEQYF. The full variable domain, its missing parts supplied by reference TRBV14 and TRBJ2-7, is EAGVTQFPSHSVIEKGQTVTLRCDPISGHDNLYWYRRVMGKEIKFLLHFVKESKQDESGMPNNRFLAERTGGTYSTLKVQPAELEDSGVYFCASSPLLGEQYFGPGTRLTVT.

The chain uses TRBV6-5 and TRBJ1-6; 8 bases are a match to TRBD1. This CDR3 spans 13 amino acids. The germline gives CDR1 MNHEY, CDR2 SVGAGI. V shed 6 bases, J shed 11 bases, and the junction held 6 bases outside the gene matches. The CDR3 here is CASRLDRGPPLHF. Here the CDR3 DNA reads TGTGCCAGCAGGCTAGACAGGGGTCCACCCCTCCACTTT.

This clone was observed a few times. This rearrangement joins TRBV6-5 to TRBJ2-7; perhaps TRBD1 as D (5 bases). Trimming took off 5 bases at V and 3 bases at J, with 17 bases between the two ends. Germline values: CDR1 MNHEY, CDR2 SVGAGI. The CDR3 totals 15 residues. DNA of the CDR3: TGTGCCAGCAGTAGGGGCCGGGCGATCTTCTACGAGCAGTACTTC. The encoded protein is CASSRGRAIFYEQYF.

The rearrangement uses TRBV29-1 and TRBJ1-1, with 9 positions matching TRBD1. Looked up from germline, CDR1 is SQVTM and CDR2 is ANQGSEA. V lost 6 bases and J lost 6; bases outside the gene matches: 8. This CDR3 is built from 13 residues. CDR3 sequence reads: CSVHSGTGSEAFF. CDR3 bases: TGCAGCGTCCACTCCGGGACAGGGTCTGAAGCTTTCTTT.

Many counts were recorded for this clone. V usage is TRBV12-5 and J usage is TRBJ2-1, with TRBD1 identical over 8 bases. V dropped 5 bases and J dropped 10; count of bases not matched to a gene: 10. Germline V gene lookup returns CDR1 LGHNT and CDR2 FRNRAP. This CDR3 has 14 amino acids. CDR3 loop: CASGPRGTGHEQFF. CDR3 DNA sequence: TGTGCTAGTGGTCCCCGGGGGACAGGCCACGAGCAGTTCTTC.

This rearrangement joins TRBV14 to TRBJ1-5; 8 bases are shared with TRBD1. The CDR3 has 21 residues. Trimming took 0 bases from V and 2 from J; bases not matched to a gene: 18. The germline V gene has CDR1 SGHDN and CDR2 FVKESK. The CDR3 DNA reads TGTGCCAGCAGCCAAGATACCCGGGACAGGTTCATCCCGAATGGCAATCAGCCCCAGCATTTT. Amino acid sequence: CASSQDTRDRFIPNGNQPQHF.

The chain is built from TRBV25-1 and TRBJ2-7; TRBD1 agrees at 8 bases. Losses at the gene ends were 4 bases for V and 4 bases for J; bases not matched to a gene: 9. CDR1 is MGHDK and CDR2 is SYGVNS in the germline V gene. The CDR3 totals 15 residues. Here the CDR3 reads CASSVVSGGRYEQYF. CDR3 nucleotides: TGTGCCAGCAGTGTTGTATCAGGGGGCAGGTACGAGCAGTACTTC.

The chain has TRBV5-5 and TRBJ2-7; D perhaps matches TRBD1 (5 bases). The CDR3 runs to 14 residues. CDR1 is SGHKS, CDR2 YYEKEE, per germline (reference sequence). The ends were cut back, 3 bases at V and 3 bases at J, with 13 bases in the middle. CDR3 sequence (DNA): TGTGCCAGCAGCTACTCTGCAGGGAACTACGAGCAGTACTTC. This sequence encodes CASSYSAGNYEQYF.

This sequence joins TRBV29-1 and TRBJ1-1, with D hard to call. The CDR3 covers 14 residues. Trimming pared 5 bases from V and 5 bases from J, leaving 18 bases between. Germline-derived CDR1 and CDR2 are SQVTM and ANQGSEA. CDR3 loop: CSVFPNGVTTEAFF. CDR3 bases: TGCAGCGTTTTCCCGAACGGCGTGACTACTGAAGCTTTCTTT.